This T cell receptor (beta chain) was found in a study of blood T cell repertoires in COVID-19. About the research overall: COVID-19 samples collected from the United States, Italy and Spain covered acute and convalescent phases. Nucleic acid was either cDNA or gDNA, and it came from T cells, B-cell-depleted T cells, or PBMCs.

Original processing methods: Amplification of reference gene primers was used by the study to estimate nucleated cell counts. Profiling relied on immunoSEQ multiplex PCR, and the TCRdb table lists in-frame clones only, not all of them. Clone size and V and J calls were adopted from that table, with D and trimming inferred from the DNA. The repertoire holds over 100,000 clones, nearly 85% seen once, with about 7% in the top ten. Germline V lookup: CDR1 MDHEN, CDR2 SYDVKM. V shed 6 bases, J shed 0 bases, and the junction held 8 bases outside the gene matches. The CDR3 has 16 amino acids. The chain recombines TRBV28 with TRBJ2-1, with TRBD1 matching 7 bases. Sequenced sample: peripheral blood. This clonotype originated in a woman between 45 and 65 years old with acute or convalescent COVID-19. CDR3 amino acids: CASSYTQGVSYNEQFF. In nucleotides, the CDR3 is TGTGCCAGCAGCTATACCCAGGGGGTCTCCTACAATGAGCAGTTCTTC.